Below, 9 T cell receptor beta chains from the same sample are listed, as sequenced in a study of blood T cell repertoires in COVID-19. The assay was immunoSEQ multiplex PCR, and TCRdb's table has in-frame clones only and misses some. Here the sample spans tens of thousands of clones, less than 85% being singletons. The sample consisted of peripheral blood. Source of these receptors: a man aged 80 or over with acute or convalescent COVID-19.

V is TRBV6-6 and J is TRBJ1-2; D possibly corresponds to TRBD1 (6 bases). Germline V lookup: CDR1 MNHNY, CDR2 SVGAGI (reference sequence). This CDR3 contains 14 residues. Trimming pared 6 bases from V and 1 base from J, leaving 12 bases between. The CDR3 here is CASRPDSLNYGYTF. In nucleotides, the CDR3 is TGTGCCAGCAGACCGGACAGCCTTAACTATGGCTACACCTTC.

On this clone: Mismatch with germline at one junction end may stem from a read error. The chain recombines TRBV6-5 with TRBJ2-1, with TRBD1 identical over 7 bases. Per the germline V gene, CDR1 is MNHEY and CDR2 is SVGAGI. The CDR3 runs 15 residues. The CDR3 region is CASSDSTGQVDEQFF. As DNA, the CDR3 is TGTGCCAGCAGTGACTCAACAGGACAGGTCGATGAGCAGTTCTTC.

The V and J genes are TRBV15 and TRBJ2-7; possibly TRBD2 for D (6 bases). This CDR3 spans 15 amino acids. CDR1 and CDR2 from the germline V gene are LNHNV and YYDKDF (reference sequence). The V end was cut by 4 bases, the J end by 9 bases, with 22 bases between. The CDR3 coding sequence is TGTGCCACCAGCACACCAGACCGCCCAGGGAGGAGGCAGTACTTC. It is translated as CATSTPDRPGRRQYF. The full variable domain, rest sourced from reference TRBV15 and TRBJ2-7, is DAMVIQNPRYQVTQFGKPVTLSCSQTLNHNVMYWYQQKSSQAPKLLFHYYDKDFNNEADTPDNFQSRRPNTSFCFLDIRSPGLGDTAMYLCATSTPDRPGRRQYFGPGTRLTVT.

The V gene is TRBV6-5, the J gene TRBJ1-3, with 8 bases matching TRBD1. This CDR3 contains 16 residues. Trimming at V came to 0 bases and at J to 4 bases, leaving 5 bases not matched to a gene. Germline V CDR1 and CDR2: MNHEY, SVGAGI. The CDR3 loop is CASSYSGRGLGNTIYF. For the CDR3, the DNA is TGTGCCAGCAGTTACTCGGGCAGGGGGCTGGGAAACACCATATATTTT.

The CDR3 loop is CASRRLDAGETQYF. DNA for the CDR3: TGTGCCAGCAGGAGGTTGGACGCAGGGGAGACCCAGTACTTC. V usage is TRBV2 and J usage is TRBJ2-5; the D gene is possibly TRBD1 (5 bases). Per germline, CDR1 SNHLY and CDR2 FYNNEI. V lost 6 bases, J lost 5 bases, and 16 bases lay in between. The CDR3 covers 14 residues.

The chain carries TRBV3-1 (or the pseudogene TRBV3-2) and TRBJ1-2; D is perhaps TRBD1 (5 bases). This CDR3 spans 13 amino acids. CDR1 is LGHDT and CDR2 is YNNKEL in the germline V gene (reference sequence). V was pared by 4 bases and J by 8 bases, with 14 bases between. CDR3 sequence: CASSPHAGDGYTF. Written as DNA, the CDR3 is TGTGCCAGCAGCCCCCATGCGGGGGACGGCTACACCTTC.

This clone is a singleton in its sample. The chain combines TRBV9 with TRBJ1-2; D is unresolved. This CDR3 is built from 12 residues. V was clipped by 4 bases and J by 5 bases, with 9 bases between them. Germline V CDR1 and CDR2: SGDLS, YYNGEE. The DNA of the CDR3 is TGTGCCAGCAGCCAAGGAGGGTATGGCTACACCTTC. Protein sequence: CASSQGGYGYTF.

This chain uses TRBV6-5 with TRBJ2-1; possible D gene TRBD2, 6 bases. CDR3 length equals 15 residues. Germline V gene sequence: CDR1 MNHEY, CDR2 SVGAGI. Between the trimmed V and J ends, which lost 6 bases and 0 bases, there was a span of 12 bases. The CDR3 here is CASSYSGSSYNEQFF. CDR3 bases: TGTGCCAGCAGCTATAGCGGAAGCTCCTACAATGAGCAGTTCTTC.

The CDR3 DNA follows: TGCGCCAGCAGCCAAGATTTTTGGGGACAGACTATAGGAGAGCAGTACTTC. This gives the protein CASSQDFWGQTIGEQYF. V and J are TRBV4-1 and TRBJ2-7; the match to TRBD1 covers 7 bases. With 0 bases clipped from V and 7 bases from J, the junction kept 15 bases outside the gene matches. The CDR3 runs to 17 residues. Germline V gene lookup returns CDR1 MGHRA and CDR2 YSYEKL.